What follows are 20 T cell receptor beta chains derived from one specimen sequenced in a study of kidney transplant recipient with SARS-CoV-2 infection. Each CDR3 protein gets one entry after TCRdb re-called the reads with MiXCR. The data contain 200,000 to 300,000 distinct CDR3 sequences, 29% of them singletons. This specimen was a blood sample, taken at baseline and between days 110 and 120 from a kidney transplant recipient. The receptors were sampled from a male patient aged 25 to 39 who had COVID-19 and was a kidney transplant recipient. Some of the T cells may derive from the graft donor.

This clonotype was seen ten or more times. The V gene is TRBV28, the J gene TRBJ2-1; either TRBD1 or TRBD2 may fit D (5 bases each). Germline V gives CDR1 MDHEN, CDR2 SYDVKM. Trimming took 0 bases from V and 2 from J, leaving 14 bases between them. This CDR3 comprises 17 residues. CDR3 sequence reads: CASSLWEPRDPYNEQFF. The CDR3 DNA follows: TGTGCCAGCAGTTTATGGGAACCCAGGGACCCCTACAATGAGCAGTTCTTC.

This clonotype was seen at least ten times. V is TRBV5-1 and J is TRBJ2-1; perhaps TRBD1 as D (5 bases). The CDR3 contains 12 residues. Germline CDR1 SGHRS, CDR2 YFSETQ. V was cut by 0 bases and J by 9 bases, with 7 bases left in between. CDR3 nucleotide sequence: TGCGCCAGCAGCTTGGCCCAGGGTGAGCAGTTCTTC. This codes for CASSLAQGEQFF.

This rearrangement joins TRBV19 to TRBJ2-6; TRBD1 is a possible D gene (7 bases). The V end was cut by 5 bases, the J end by 2 bases, with 16 bases between. Germline CDR1 is LNHDA and CDR2 is SQIVND (reference sequence). CDR3 length: 17 amino acids. The CDR3 loop reads CASSGAGGFAGANVLTF. The CDR3 nucleotides read TGTGCCAGTAGTGGTGCAGGGGGGTTCGCTGGGGCCAACGTCCTGACTTTC.

The rearrangement uses TRBV7-2 and TRBJ2-5, with D unclear. CDR1 is SGHTA and CDR2 is FQGNSA in the germline V gene. Trimming left V 1 base short and J 5 bases short, with 8 bases between. CDR3 length: 13 amino acids. CDR3 sequence: CASSLGSIETQYF. For the CDR3, the DNA is TGTGCCAGCAGCTTAGGCTCGATTGAGACCCAGTACTTC.

This clonotype has ten or more counts. The chain joins TRBV6-2 or TRBV6-3 to TRBJ2-1, with a tentative D call TRBD2 (6 bases). The V gene lost 0 bases and the J gene lost 6 bases, with 15 bases spanning the gap. CDR3 length: 16 amino acids. Per germline, CDR1 MNHEY and CDR2 SVGEGT. The CDR3 nucleotides read TGTGCCAGCAGTTACTCGAGGGACTCCCGGCCCAATGAGCAGTTCTTC. Protein product: CASSYSRDSRPNEQFF.

This clonotype has a handful of counts. The rearrangement links TRBV4-3 to TRBJ1-2; D unresolved. CDR1 is LGHNA, CDR2 YSLEER, per germline. Between the trimmed V and J ends, which lost 5 bases and 4 bases, there was a span of 23 bases. There are 17 residues in the CDR3. CDR3 nucleotides: TGCGCCAGCAGCGTATTAAAAGGACGTCGAAAGACCTATGGCTACACCTTC. This sequence encodes CASSVLKGRRKTYGYTF.

On this clonotype: A clone one base away is much larger, so this may be a read error. The chain links TRBV6-6 to TRBJ1-1; D is possibly TRBD1 (5 bases). The V end lost 11 bases, the J end lost 6 bases, and 19 bases lay between the germline ends. The CDR3 is made up of 13 amino acids. The V gene's germline CDR1 is MNHNY and CDR2 SVGAGI (reference sequence). CDR3 sequence: CAGTRGGGAEAFF. The CDR3 DNA follows: TGTGCCGGCACCCGGGGGGGAGGCGCTGAAGCTTTCTTT.

This clonotype was seen many times. The rearrangement uses TRBV3-1 and TRBJ1-2; D is unclear. The CDR3 totals 14 residues. V was pared by 0 bases and J by 4 bases, with 9 bases between. Germline CDR1 and CDR2: LGHDT and YNNKEL (reference sequence). CDR3 bases: TGTGCCAGCAGCCAAGACCGCCAAAGCTATGGCTACACCTTC. It yields the protein CASSQDRQSYGYTF. Full variable domain (missing parts from reference TRBV3-1 and TRBJ1-2): DTAVSQTPKYLVTQMGNDKSIKCEQNLGHDTMYWYKQDSKKFLKIMFSYNNKELIINETVPNRFSPKSPDKAHLNLHINSLELGDSAVYFCASSQDRQSYGYTFGSGTRLTVV.

A word on this clonotype: A read error may be the cause here, since a much bigger clone is one base away. V is TRBV3-1 and J is TRBJ1-2, with unresolved D. With 5 bases removed from V and 4 bases from J, the gap between germline ends came to 23 bases. The CDR3 has 17 residues. The germline CDR1 and CDR2 sequences are LGHDT and YNNKEL (reference sequence). CDR3 in DNA: TGTGCCAGCAGCTGGAGATGCAGCCTTCGAAAGACCTATGGCTACACCTTC. Residues: CASSWRCSLRKTYGYTF.

V usage is TRBV5-6 and J usage is TRBJ2-3, with 10 bases lining up with TRBD2. The CDR3 sequence is 15 residues long. From germline, CDR1 is SGHDT and CDR2 YYEEEE. The V gene end was trimmed by 2 bases and the J gene end by 2 bases; junction bases not matched to a gene: 2. The CDR3 protein is CASSFLAGDTDTQYF. DNA of the CDR3: TGTGCCAGCAGCTTCCTAGCGGGAGACACAGATACGCAGTATTTT.

This clonotype has at least ten counts. The rearrangement uses TRBV19 and TRBJ2-7; 8 bases fit TRBD2. The V gene's germline CDR1 is LNHDA and CDR2 SQIVND (reference sequence). The CDR3 consists of 14 residues. Trimming removed 9 bases from V and 6 bases from J; junction bases left unmatched: 13. The CDR3: CASGASGSSREQYF. The CDR3, as DNA: TGTGCCAGCGGAGCGAGCGGGAGTTCGCGCGAGCAGTACTTC.

The sample holds many counts of this clonotype. V gene TRBV6-6 combines with J gene TRBJ1-2; no reliable D call. V lost 4 bases and J 4 bases, leaving 22 bases between the germline ends. This CDR3 is 17 amino acids long. CDR1 is MNHNY, CDR2 SVGAGI, per germline (reference sequence). CDR3 amino acids: CASSSTIGGRKTYGYTF. DNA of the CDR3: TGTGCCAGCAGTTCAACTATAGGTGGGAGAAAGACCTATGGCTACACCTTC.

This clonotype was counted a few times. The chain is built from TRBV19 and TRBJ2-5; TRBD1 matches 10 bases. CDR1 LNHDA and CDR2 SQIVND come from the germline V gene (reference sequence). The trim removed 5 bases at V and 4 bases at J, leaving 13 bases unmatched. The CDR3 spans 17 residues. CDR3 nucleotide sequence: TGTGCCAGTAGTCTCACTCCACCGGGACAGGGGAGAGAGACCCAGTACTTC. Translating gives CASSLTPPGQGRETQYF.

This clonotype has more than one count but fewer than ten. The chain uses TRBV9 and TRBJ2-1, with 7 positions matching TRBD1. This CDR3 spans 16 amino acids. Germline V CDR1 and CDR2: SGDLS, YYNGEE. V dropped 2 bases and J dropped 0; count of bases not matched to a gene: 5. As DNA, the CDR3 is TGTGCCAGCAGCGTTGACAGGGAGAGCTCCTACAATGAGCAGTTCTTC. As protein: CASSVDRESSYNEQFF.

About this clonotype: A read error may explain this, as a much larger clone is one base away. The chain employs TRBV7-2 and TRBJ1-1; a possible D gene is TRBD1 (5 bases). This CDR3 comprises 15 residues. The V gene lost 1 base and the J gene lost 6 bases, with 15 bases spanning the gap. Germline CDR1 reads SGHTA; CDR2 reads FQGNSA. CDR3 DNA sequence: TGTGCCAGCAGCTTAGTTGTCAGGGAGGGCTCTGAAGCTTTCTTT. The encoded protein is CASSLVVREGSEAFF.

Many counts were recorded for this clonotype. The gene calls are TRBV9 and TRBJ1-2; no reliable D call. Germline V lookup: CDR1 SGDLS, CDR2 YYNGEE. V was cut by 7 bases and J by 4 bases, with 23 bases left in between. CDR3 length equals 16 residues. The CDR3 protein is CASVYRYSRKTYGYTF. The CDR3 coding sequence is TGTGCCAGCGTATATCGGTACTCAAGAAAGACCTATGGCTACACCTTC.

Concerning this clonotype itself: A read error may produce the germline difference seen at one junction end. The gene calls are TRBV23-1 and TRBJ1-2; D uncertain. TRBV23-1 counts as an open reading frame of uncertain function. The CDR3 spans 17 residues. The CDR3 sequence: CANSSIWLRRKTYGYTF. The CDR3, as DNA: TGCGCCAACAGTAGCATATGGCTACGCAGAAAGACCTATGGCTACACCTTC.

The V call is TRBV6-2 or TRBV6-3, the J call TRBJ2-6; no firm D call. This CDR3 is built from 15 residues. V lost 2 bases, J lost 0 bases, and 5 bases lay in between. Germline CDR1 MNHEY, CDR2 SVGEGT. CDR3 loop: CASSYTSSGANVLTF. CDR3 sequence (DNA): TGTGCCAGCAGTTACACGAGCTCTGGGGCCAACGTCCTGACTTTC.

This clonotype occurred many times. The rearrangement joins TRBV6-2 or TRBV6-3 to TRBJ1-2, with D unresolved. This CDR3 is built from 17 residues. CDR1 and CDR2 (germline): MNHEY, SVGEGT. V dropped 4 bases and J dropped 4 bases, with 22 bases sitting between them. This CDR3 is CASSCISCIGKTYGYTF. CDR3 in DNA: TGTGCCAGCAGTTGCATCTCCTGCATCGGAAAGACCTATGGCTACACCTTC.

This clonotype was counted at least ten times. The J gene is TRBJ2-2, the V gene TRBV30, with 11 bases fitting TRBD2. The CDR3 is 15 residues long. Trimming took 0 bases from V and 6 from J; bases not matched to a gene: 3. CDR1 and CDR2 from the germline V gene are GTSNPN and SVGIG (reference sequence). CDR3 nucleotide sequence: TGTGCCTGGAGTGTTACTAGCGGGAGTGCCGGGGAGCTGTTTTTT. Translation: CAWSVTSGSAGELFF.